Below, 30 T cell receptor beta chains from the same sample are listed, as sequenced in a study of blood T cell repertoires in COVID-19. Clones were read by immunoSEQ multiplex PCR, and TCRdb kept only the in-frame ones, dropping some. This sample yields about 210,000 clones, of which 70% to 90% are seen a single time; under 5.5% belongs to the top ten. Sequencing was done on a sample of peripheral blood. All receptors derive from a woman aged 40 to 49 with acute or convalescent COVID-19.

In DNA form, the CDR3 reads TGTGCCAGCAGCTTGGCCGGACTAGCGGGAGCTTATCATGAGCAGTTCTTC. Translating gives CASSLAGLAGAYHEQFF. This rearrangement joins TRBV11-2 to TRBJ2-1; 13 bases fit TRBD2. Trimming at V came to 3 bases and at J to 8 bases, leaving 10 bases not matched to a gene. Germline CDR1 SGHAT, CDR2 FQNNGV. This CDR3 is 17 amino acids long.

V gene TRBV2 combines with J gene TRBJ2-1; D is unresolved. The CDR3 runs 11 residues. Germline CDR1 is SNHLY and CDR2 is FYNNEI. Trimming took 4 bases from V and 12 from J, leaving 10 bases between them. The DNA for the CDR3 is TGTGCCAGCAGTGGTATGGCGGCGCAGTTCTTC. As protein: CASSGMAAQFF.

CDR3 region: CASSLSRGLGGYTF. The CDR3 nucleotides read TGTGCCAGCAGTTTGAGTAGGGGGCTTGGAGGCTACACCTTC. V gene TRBV27 combines with J gene TRBJ1-2; 7 bases are a match to TRBD1. The CDR3 runs to 14 residues. The germline gives CDR1 MNHEY, CDR2 SMNVEV (reference sequence). V dropped 3 bases and J dropped 8; count of bases not matched to a gene: 9.

In DNA, the CDR3 is TGTGCCAGCAGTTACTCAATTACTATGAGCACTGAAGCTTTCTTT. This sequence encodes CASSYSITMSTEAFF. This rearrangement joins TRBV6-5 to TRBJ1-1; D gene uncertain. Germline lookup yields CDR1 MNHEY and CDR2 SVGAGI. This CDR3 has 15 residues. Trimming took off 0 bases at V and 4 bases at J, with 12 bases between the two ends.

V is TRBV30 and J is TRBJ1-2, with TRBD1 matching 11 bases. Per germline, CDR1 GTSNPN and CDR2 SVGIG (reference sequence). The V gene end was trimmed by 4 bases and the J gene end by 7 bases; junction bases not matched to a gene: 8. The CDR3 sequence is 14 residues long. The CDR3 DNA follows: TGTGCCTGGAACGGAGGACAGGGGGCGAGTGGCTACACCTTC. Its translation is CAWNGGQGASGYTF. Full variable domain (remainder filled in from reference TRBV30 and TRBJ1-2): SQTIHQWPATLVQPVGSPLSLECTVEGTSNPNLYWYRQAAGRGLQLLFYSVGIGQISSEVPQNLSASRPQDRQFILSSKKLLLSDSGFYLCAWNGGQGASGYTFGSGTRLTVV.

The rearrangement joins TRBV6-6 to TRBJ1-2, with D unclear. CDR1 and CDR2 (germline): MNHNY, SVGAGI (reference sequence). V was clipped by 2 bases and J by 2 bases, with 6 bases between them. CDR3 size: 13 residues. CDR3 region: CASSYAQNYGYTF. The CDR3 nucleotides read TGTGCCAGCAGTTACGCACAGAACTATGGCTACACCTTC.

The chain employs TRBV11-2 and TRBJ1-4; D is perhaps TRBD1 (5 bases). The CDR3 covers 17 residues. CDR1 and CDR2 from the germline V gene are SGHAT and FQNNGV. V lost 1 base, J lost 3 bases, and 15 bases lay in between. The CDR3 sequence: CASSLGQGSKANEKLFF. The DNA of the CDR3 is TGTGCCAGCAGCTTAGGGCAGGGTAGTAAAGCTAATGAAAAACTGTTTTTT.

V usage is TRBV7-2 and J usage is TRBJ2-1, with a possible D match to TRBD2 (5 bases). The CDR3 covers 17 residues. V shed 5 bases and J shed 10 bases, with 27 bases lying between them. CDR1 SGHTA and CDR2 FQGNSA come from the germline V gene. As DNA, the CDR3 is TGTGCCAGCAGCCTAGAGGGATGGCTAGCTGACTCTAAGGAGCAGTTCTTC. This encodes CASSLEGWLADSKEQFF.

The chain recombines TRBV11-2 with TRBJ1-2, with a tentative D call TRBD1 (6 bases). This CDR3 contains 14 residues. Germline V gene lookup returns CDR1 SGHAT and CDR2 FQNNGV. Trimming shortened V by 3 bases and J by 3 bases, and 11 bases separated the two germline ends. The CDR3 DNA reads as TGTGCCAGCAGCTTGGGCAGGGGAGACTATGGCTACACCTTC. Translation: CASSLGRGDYGYTF.

V gene TRBV19 combines with J gene TRBJ2-3; the D gene is possibly TRBD2 (6 bases). Germline V gene lookup returns CDR1 LNHDA and CDR2 SQIVND (reference sequence). Deletions cut 4 bases from V and 5 bases from J, with 16 bases between. The CDR3 is made up of 15 amino acids. The CDR3 nucleotides are TGTGCCAGTAGTAAGGGAGGCAGGGCGGAAGATACGCAGTATTTT. It encodes CASSKGGRAEDTQYF. Using reference TRBV19 and TRBJ2-3 for the parts outside the CDR3, the full variable domain is DGGITQSPKYLFRKEGQNVTLSCEQNLNHDAMYWYRQDPGQGLRLIYYSQIVNDFQKGDIAEGYSVSREKKESFPLTVTSAQKNPTAFYLCASSKGGRAEDTQYFGPGTRLTVL.

This clone has just a few counts. This rearrangement joins TRBV2 to TRBJ2-2; 12 bases agree with TRBD2. The CDR3 loop spans 15 amino acids. The J segment lost 6 bases and the V segment lost 4 bases, leaving 3 bases of the junction unmatched. CDR1 is SNHLY and CDR2 is FYNNEI in the germline V gene. For the CDR3, the DNA is TGTGCCAGCAGTGTACTAGCGGGGGGCCCCGGGGAGCTGTTTTTT. Translation gives CASSVLAGGPGELFF.

The chain links TRBV5-1 to TRBJ1-4, with 7 bases aligning to TRBD1. CDR3 length: 16 residues. J gave up 7 bases and V 4 bases, and 13 bases lay outside the gene matches. CDR1 and CDR2 (germline): SGHRS, YFSETQ. This CDR3 reads CASSTTGSIGFEKLFF. The CDR3 DNA is TGCGCCAGCAGCACGACAGGGAGTATAGGTTTTGAAAAACTGTTTTTT. Combining the CDR3 with reference TRBV5-1 and TRBJ1-4 gives the whole variable domain KAGVTQTPRYLIKTRGQQVTLSCSPISGHRSVSWYQQTPGQGLQFLFEYFSETQRNKGNFPGRFSGRQFSNSRSEMNVSTLELGDSALYLCASSTTGSIGFEKLFFGSGTQLSVL.

The rearrangement joins TRBV2 to TRBJ1-6; D ambiguous. The CDR3 has 14 amino acids. The V gene's germline CDR1 is SNHLY and CDR2 FYNNEI. V was pared by 4 bases and J by 6 bases, with 10 bases between. The CDR3 nucleotides are TGTGCCAGCAGTGTTGGCAGAAGTAATTCACCCCTCCACTTT. This codes for CASSVGRSNSPLHF.

This chain joins TRBV11-2 and TRBJ2-7; 8 bases are a match to TRBD1. The CDR3 spans 17 residues. V was clipped by 5 bases and J by 0 bases; unmatched bases: 12. Germline-derived CDR1 and CDR2 are SGHAT and FQNNGV. The CDR3 loop is CASSPIRTGLSSYEQYV. CDR3 nucleotides: TGTGCCAGCAGCCCCATAAGGACAGGGCTGAGCTCCTACGAGCAGTACGTC.

The CDR3 region has the DNA TGTGCCAGCAGTATACAGGGGGAGACGAATAATTCACCCCTCCACTTT. This encodes CASSIQGETNNSPLHF. The chain uses TRBV2 and TRBJ1-6; the match to TRBD1 covers 8 bases. Germline V gene sequence: CDR1 SNHLY, CDR2 FYNNEI. This CDR3 region has 16 residues. Trimming removed 5 bases from V and 5 bases from J; junction bases left unmatched: 8.

Only a few counts were recorded for this clone. The CDR3 loop is CASSLNRVGNQPQHF. DNA for the CDR3: TGTGCCAGCAGCCTAAACAGGGTTGGCAATCAGCCCCAGCATTTT. The V call is TRBV2, the J call TRBJ1-5; a possible D gene is TRBD1 (6 bases). The V end lost 6 bases, the J end lost 2 bases, and 14 bases lay between the germline ends. This CDR3 is built from 15 residues. Germline V gene sequence: CDR1 SNHLY, CDR2 FYNNEI.

The CDR3 DNA sequence: TGCGCCAGCAGCTTGGGTACGACAATGAACACTGAAGCTTTCTTT. Its translation: CASSLGTTMNTEAFF. The chain carries TRBV5-1 and TRBJ1-1, with D hard to call. V lost 0 bases and J 0 bases, leaving 9 bases between the germline ends. CDR1 SGHRS and CDR2 YFSETQ come from the germline V gene. This CDR3 region has 15 residues. Full variable domain (missing parts from reference TRBV5-1 and TRBJ1-1): KAGVTQTPRYLIKTRGQQVTLSCSPISGHRSVSWYQQTPGQGLQFLFEYFSETQRNKGNFPGRFSGRQFSNSRSEMNVSTLELGDSALYLCASSLGTTMNTEAFFGQGTRLTVV.

The chain uses TRBV19 and TRBJ1-3, with no clear D. The CDR3 covers 15 residues. The germline V and J ends were trimmed by 3 bases and 0 bases, with 9 bases remaining between them. From germline, CDR1 is LNHDA and CDR2 SQIVND (reference sequence). CDR3 loop: CASSIIASSGNTIYF. The CDR3 DNA sequence: TGTGCCAGTAGTATTATAGCGAGCTCTGGAAACACCATATATTTT.

This chain links TRBV18 with TRBJ1-2; unclear D gene. V dropped 4 bases and J dropped 4 bases, with 10 bases sitting between them. The CDR3 covers 13 residues. Germline values: CDR1 KGHSH, CDR2 LQKENI. CDR3 loop: CASSLEGSYGYTF. The CDR3 nucleotides read TGTGCCAGCTCACTAGAGGGTTCCTATGGCTACACCTTC.

The CDR3 coding sequence is TGTGCCACCAGTCGGCGGGGGAATGAGCAGTTCTTC. Translated: CATSRRGNEQFF. The gene calls are TRBV24-1 and TRBJ2-1; 7 bases match TRBD2. There are 12 residues in the CDR3. Germline CDR1 and CDR2: KGHDR and SFDVKD. The V segment lost 6 bases and the J segment 7 bases; nucleotides outside the gene matches: 2.

On this clone itself: The same CDR3 can be traced to other DNA sequences in this sample. The chain combines TRBV5-1 with TRBJ2-3; possibly TRBD2 for D (6 bases). This CDR3 has 15 amino acids. V dropped 2 bases and J dropped 3 bases, with 13 bases sitting between them. In germline, CDR1 is SGHRS, CDR2 YFSETQ. This chain's CDR3 is CASSFRGGGTDTQYF. The DNA for the CDR3 is TGCGCCAGCAGCTTTAGGGGCGGAGGGACAGATACGCAGTATTTT.

The chain carries TRBV18 and TRBJ2-3; 13 nucleotides align to TRBD2. V lost 2 bases, J lost 4 bases, and 3 bases stayed unmatched. The CDR3 spans 16 residues. The germline gives CDR1 KGHSH, CDR2 LQKENI. CDR3 in DNA: TGTGCCAGCTCACCAACGGGACTAGCGGGGTCAGATACGCAGTATTTT. Translation gives CASSPTGLAGSDTQYF.

This rearrangement joins TRBV5-1 to TRBJ1-1; weak D call: TRBD1 (6 bases). Germline V gene sequence: CDR1 SGHRS, CDR2 YFSETQ. V was pared by 0 bases and J by 1 base, with 13 bases between. The CDR3 covers 16 residues. The CDR3 nucleotides are TGCGCCAGCAGCTTGGGTACCGGGACATCGAACACTGAAGCTTTCTTT. As protein: CASSLGTGTSNTEAFF.

J is TRBJ1-3 and V is TRBV4-1, with unresolved D. The ends were cut back, 4 bases at V and 4 bases at J, with 17 bases in the middle. Germline-derived CDR1 and CDR2 are MGHRA and YSYEKL. This CDR3 is 16 amino acids long. The CDR3 coding sequence is TGCGCCAGCAGCCTTAGAGACACCCTCCTCGGAAACACCATATATTTT. This translates into CASSLRDTLLGNTIYF.

V gene TRBV5-1 combines with J gene TRBJ2-3; 10 bases agree with TRBD2. The CDR3 consists of 16 residues. Trimming took 4 bases from V and 5 from J; bases not matched to a gene: 10. CDR1 is SGHRS and CDR2 is YFSETQ in the germline V gene. CDR3 in DNA: TGCGCCAGCAGCGAGCTAGCGGGGGCCTCCATAGATACGCAGTATTTT. This encodes CASSELAGASIDTQYF.

This chain connects TRBV11-2 to TRBJ1-5, with D unresolved. Germline V gene data show CDR1 as SGHAT and CDR2 as FQNNGV. The CDR3 is made up of 14 amino acids. Trimming took 5 bases from V and 7 from J, leaving 15 bases between them. The CDR3 reads CASSERPQWQPQHF. In nucleotides, the CDR3 is TGTGCCAGCAGCGAACGCCCTCAGTGGCAGCCCCAGCATTTT.

This clone was found once. CDR3 residues: CASSAGTGATGELFF. CDR3 DNA: TGTGCCAGCAGCGCCGGGACAGGGGCCACCGGGGAGCTGTTTTTT. The gene calls are TRBV6-5 and TRBJ2-2; TRBD1 agrees at 10 bases. The CDR3 is made up of 15 amino acids. V was pared by 6 bases and J by 4 bases, with 5 bases of the junction left unmatched. The germline gives CDR1 MNHEY, CDR2 SVGAGI.

The chain couples TRBV19 to TRBJ1-5; D remains unclear. The CDR3 is made up of 15 amino acids. The V gene's germline CDR1 is LNHDA and CDR2 SQIVND (reference sequence). Trimming removed 3 bases at V and 4 bases at J, with 13 bases between. Written as DNA, the CDR3 is TGTGCCAGTAGTATCGTGCCCCAGAGGAATCAGCCCCAGCATTTT. Translating it yields CASSIVPQRNQPQHF.

J is TRBJ2-2 and V is TRBV19; D remains unclear. The CDR3 extends over 17 amino acids. Germline V gene data show CDR1 as LNHDA and CDR2 as SQIVND (reference sequence). V lost 1 base and J lost 0, with 12 bases in between. For the CDR3, the DNA is TGTGCCAGTAGTATAGTTCTCACAGACACGAACACCGGGGAGCTGTTTTTT. It encodes CASSIVLTDTNTGELFF.

This clone has a single count. The chain combines TRBV5-6 with TRBJ2-6; the match to TRBD2 covers 8 bases. This CDR3 comprises 16 residues. V lost 3 bases and J lost 2; bases outside the gene matches: 4. CDR1 is SGHDT, CDR2 YYEEEE, per germline. For the CDR3, the DNA is TGTGCCAGCAGCTCCTTCGGGAGGGCTGGGGCCAACGTCCTGACTTTC. It encodes CASSSFGRAGANVLTF. The full variable domain, its missing parts supplied by reference TRBV5-6 and TRBJ2-6, is DAGVTQSPTHLIKTRGQQVTLRCSPKSGHDTVSWYQQALGQGPQFIFQYYEEEERQRGNFPDRFSGHQFPNYSSELNVNALLLGDSALYLCASSSFGRAGANVLTFGAGSRLTVL.